The sequence of this TCR beta chain was determined in a study of T cells in Graves' hyperthyroidism and ophthalmopathy. In the study overall: Peripheral blood draws took place at initial diagnosis, ahead of any treatment.

Researchers took RNA transcripts and amplified the TCR beta CDR3 regions from them. Carried out on the TCR CDR3, a first-round RT-PCR used the HTBI primer set. Via MiXCR, TCRdb re-called the multiplex PCR reads, giving one row per CDR3 protein. The sample gives hundreds of thousands of distinct CDR3 sequences, 16% of which show up once; around 3.5% is in the top ten. Many counts were recorded for this clonotype. Its antigen is unidentified. The germline CDR1 and CDR2 sequences are SGHTA and FQGTGA. V lost 5 bases and J 0 bases, leaving 14 bases between the germline ends. This CDR3 is 16 amino acids long. Ophthalmopathy patients all had a Clinical Activity Score of at least 3, a NOSPECS grade of at least 4 and disease under 3 months old. Fresh peripheral blood, around 10 ml of it, supplied the PBMCs. Points from the study as a whole: Most clonotypes expanded in the thyroid (above 0.001) were also present in blood.

This receptor was taken from a woman aged 40 to 50 with Graves' ophthalmopathy. Sequenced material: blood. The rearrangement joins TRBV7-3 to TRBJ2-1; no clear D gene. The CDR3, as DNA: TGTGCCAGCAGCGGTACAGCCATCAGCTCCTACAATGAGCAGTTCTTC. Translated, it gives CASSGTAISSYNEQFF.